Shown below are 29 T cell receptor beta chains from a single sample sequenced in a study of PD-L1 blockade in urothelial cancer. The method was immunoSEQ multiplex PCR; TCRdb's version includes in-frame clones alone and lacks a portion of them. In the table there are 100,000 or so clones, about 91% of which are singletons. This specimen was PBMCs, taken around atezolizumab (anti-PD-L1) treatment. These receptors were collected from an elderly woman with urothelial cancer.

This chain uses TRBV5-1 with TRBJ1-2; 9 nucleotides match TRBD1. This CDR3 is built from 16 residues. The trim removed 2 bases at V and 3 bases at J, leaving 8 bases unmatched. Germline loops: CDR1 SGHRS, CDR2 YFSETQ. The CDR3 is CASSFTRTGADYGYTF. Written as DNA, the CDR3 is TGCGCCAGCAGCTTTACCAGGACAGGGGCCGACTATGGCTACACCTTC.

The chain uses TRBV27 and TRBJ2-7; TRBD2 matches 7 bases. There are 13 residues in the CDR3. Germline CDR1 MNHEY, CDR2 SMNVEV (reference sequence). V lost 6 bases and J lost 0; bases outside the gene matches: 2. The CDR3 DNA reads as TGTGCCAGCAGACAGCGGGACTCCTACGAGCAGTACTTC. Its translation is CASRQRDSYEQYF.

J is TRBJ2-3 and V is TRBV30, with TRBD2 identical over 8 bases. CDR1 is GTSNPN, CDR2 SVGIG, per germline (reference sequence). The CDR3 is 16 amino acids. V gave up 2 bases and J gave up 2 bases; unmatched junction bases: 9. CDR3 in amino acids: CAWSRGTRGPTDTQYF. CDR3 nucleotide sequence: TGTGCCTGGAGTAGGGGGACTAGGGGCCCCACAGATACGCAGTATTTT.

The chain employs TRBV6-6 and TRBJ1-4; tentative D call: TRBD1 (5 bases). Germline V gene lookup returns CDR1 MNHNY and CDR2 SVGAGI (reference sequence). The ends were cut back, 6 bases at V and 8 bases at J, with 19 bases in the middle. This CDR3 is 15 amino acids long. CDR3 coding DNA: TGTGCCAGCAGCGACGCGGGGATATCAGGGGAAAAACTGTTTTTT. It codes for CASSDAGISGEKLFF.

The V gene is TRBV11-2, the J gene TRBJ2-1; TRBD2 matches at 8 bases. Trimming took 2 bases from V and 8 from J; bases not matched to a gene: 11. Germline assignment: CDR1 SGHAT and CDR2 FQNNGV. The CDR3 is made up of 16 amino acids. CDR3 sequence reads: CASSLRLRAGDDEQFF. CDR3 sequence (DNA): TGTGCCAGCAGCTTAAGGTTACGAGCGGGAGACGATGAGCAGTTCTTC.

This rearrangement joins TRBV7-9 to TRBJ1-5, with D tentatively TRBD1 (5 bases). Germline loops: CDR1 SEHNR, CDR2 FQNEAQ (reference sequence). V dropped 0 bases and J dropped 6 bases, with 9 bases sitting between them. The CDR3 consists of 14 residues. The CDR3 protein is CASSLAGGSQPQHF. DNA of the CDR3: TGTGCCAGCAGCTTAGCCGGGGGGAGTCAGCCCCAGCATTTT. Using reference TRBV7-9 and TRBJ1-5 for the parts outside the CDR3, the full variable domain is DTGVSQNPRHKITKRGQNVTFRCDPISEHNRLYWYRQTLGQGPEFLTYFQNEAQLEKSRLLSDRFSAERPKGSFSTLEIQRTEQGDSAMYLCASSLAGGSQPQHFGDGTRLSIL.

The chain uses TRBV19 and TRBJ2-6, with D uncertain. The CDR3 has 13 amino acids. Germline lookup yields CDR1 LNHDA and CDR2 SQIVND (reference sequence). Between the trimmed V and J ends, which lost 6 bases and 4 bases, there was a span of 7 bases. CDR3 sequence (DNA): TGTGCCAGTAGCCCCTCCGGGGCCAACGTCCTGACTTTC. It encodes CASSPSGANVLTF.

The V gene is TRBV5-4, the J gene TRBJ2-7, with 8 bases matching TRBD2. The junction had 11 bases not matched to a gene; V was cut back by 3 bases and J by 3 bases. Germline lookup yields CDR1 SGHNT and CDR2 YYREEE (reference sequence). The CDR3 has 16 residues. CDR3 DNA sequence: TGTGCCAGCAGCTCCACCAGCTCGGGAGGGAGCTACGAGCAGTACTTC. Protein: CASSSTSSGGSYEQYF. Based on the CDR3 plus reference TRBV5-4 and TRBJ2-7, the full variable domain is ETGVTQSPTHLIKTRGQQVTLRCSSQSGHNTVSWYQQALGQGPQFIFQYYREEENGRGNFPPRFSGLQFPNYSSELNVNALELDDSALYLCASSSTSSGGSYEQYFGPGTRLTVT.

V and J are TRBV5-8 and TRBJ2-7; a weak D match, TRBD1 (6 bases). The length of the CDR3 is 16 residues. Trimming pared 3 bases from V and 6 bases from J, leaving 22 bases between. Germline V gene lookup returns CDR1 SGHTS and CDR2 YDEGEE. DNA of the CDR3: TGTGCCAGCAGCTCCCCAACGCGGCCTGGGGGCTCCGAGCAGTACTTC. Protein product: CASSSPTRPGGSEQYF.

The V gene is TRBV5-4, the J gene TRBJ2-7; D may be TRBD2 (5 bases). V lost 0 bases, J lost 6 bases, and 22 bases lay in between. The CDR3 is made up of 17 amino acids. Germline values: CDR1 SGHNT, CDR2 YYREEE (reference sequence). The CDR3 sequence: CASSLDSGRGLLREQYF. The CDR3 DNA reads TGTGCCAGCAGCTTGGATTCTGGGAGAGGGTTACTTCGCGAGCAGTACTTC.

The chain links TRBV5-6 to TRBJ1-4; no clear D. CDR3 size: 15 residues. CDR1 is SGHDT and CDR2 is YYEEEE in the germline V gene. V was shortened by 4 bases and J by 3 bases, with 13 bases between the two germline ends. CDR3 residues: CASSRSVEANEKLFF. CDR3 bases: TGTGCCAGCAGCCGCTCGGTCGAAGCTAATGAAAAACTGTTTTTT.

The genes are TRBV11-1 and TRBJ2-7, with 8 bases identical to TRBD1. The V gene end was trimmed by 4 bases and the J gene end by 0 bases; junction bases not matched to a gene: 5. CDR3 length equals 15 residues. CDR1 is SGHAT and CDR2 is FQDESV in the germline V gene (reference sequence). The CDR3 DNA is TGTGCCAGCAGCTCCCGGACAGGGAGCTCCTACGAGCAGTACTTC. Amino acids: CASSSRTGSSYEQYF.

The chain carries TRBV29-1 and TRBJ2-7, with D hard to call. Trimming pared 4 bases from V and 9 bases from J, leaving 10 bases between. The CDR3 runs to 10 residues. Per the germline V gene, CDR1 is SQVTM and CDR2 is ANQGSEA. DNA for the CDR3: TGCAGCGTTGTTGAGGAGCGGCAGTACTTC. Its protein product is CSVVEERQYF.

The J gene is TRBJ2-3, the V gene TRBV11-1; TRBD2 matches at 7 bases. This CDR3 has 16 amino acids. V lost 2 bases, J lost 2 bases, and 7 bases stayed unmatched. CDR1 SGHAT and CDR2 FQDESV come from the germline V gene (reference sequence). CDR3 sequence reads: CASSLSPSGDTDTQYF. CDR3 nucleotide sequence: TGTGCCAGCAGCTTAAGCCCTAGCGGTGACACAGATACGCAGTATTTT.

The V call is TRBV5-6, the J call TRBJ1-4; 10 positions match TRBD1. V trimming: 2 bases; J trimming: 7 bases; junction bases outside the gene matches: 5. Germline loops: CDR1 SGHDT, CDR2 YYEEEE. The CDR3 loop spans 15 amino acids. DNA for the CDR3: TGTGCCAGCAGCTTCACAGGGACAGGGGTTGAAAAACTGTTTTTT. It yields the protein CASSFTGTGVEKLFF.

This clone was found once. The chain is built from TRBV5-1 and TRBJ1-4, with a weak D call TRBD1 (5 bases). The CDR3 is made up of 15 amino acids. Between the trimmed V and J ends, which lost 6 bases and 3 bases, there was a span of 15 bases. Germline V CDR1 and CDR2: SGHRS, YFSETQ. CDR3 nucleotide sequence: TGCGCCAGCACCCTGGAGGGACGGTCTAATGAAAAACTGTTTTTT. It codes for CASTLEGRSNEKLFF.

The J gene is TRBJ2-1, the V gene TRBV6-1, with 7 bases identical to TRBD2. Trimming took 6 bases from V and 0 from J; bases not matched to a gene: 8. The CDR3 is 16 residues long. Looked up from germline, CDR1 is MNHNS and CDR2 is SASEGT. In DNA, the CDR3 is TGTGCCAGCAGAGAACTAGCGACCCACTCCTACAATGAGCAGTTCTTC. It codes for CASRELATHSYNEQFF.

The chain couples TRBV11-2 to TRBJ1-1; D perhaps matches TRBD1 (6 bases). Per germline, CDR1 SGHAT and CDR2 FQNNGV. This CDR3 region has 14 residues. V dropped 6 bases and J dropped 4 bases, with 15 bases sitting between them. Written as DNA, the CDR3 is TGTGCCAGCAGGGCGGGTGGGGGCGGCACTGAAGCTTTCTTT. Translated, it gives CASRAGGGGTEAFF.

The chain links TRBV2 to TRBJ1-1, with D possibly being TRBD1 (5 bases). The length of the CDR3 is 12 residues. The V end was cut by 7 bases, the J end by 4 bases, with 10 bases between. Germline V CDR1 and CDR2: SNHLY, FYNNEI. The CDR3, as DNA: TGTGCCAGCAATGACGGGGGCACTGAAGCTTTCTTT. This gives the protein CASNDGGTEAFF.

This sequence joins TRBV11-2 and TRBJ1-1, with D hard to call. Germline lookup yields CDR1 SGHAT and CDR2 FQNNGV. The CDR3 totals 15 residues. With 1 base removed from V and 0 bases from J, the gap between germline ends came to 9 bases. The CDR3 is CASSLAGLLNTEAFF. CDR3 sequence (DNA): TGTGCCAGCAGCTTAGCTGGACTTTTGAACACTGAAGCTTTCTTT.

The chain recombines TRBV7-6 with TRBJ2-1; no reliable D call. V shed 5 bases and J shed 11 bases, with 10 bases lying between them. The CDR3 runs 11 residues. Germline V lookup: CDR1 SGHVS, CDR2 FNYEAQ. This CDR3 reads CASSTGAQQFF. The CDR3, as DNA: TGTGCCAGCAGCACCGGAGCGCAGCAGTTCTTC.

This chain links TRBV9 with TRBJ2-1; D may be TRBD2 (6 bases). V was clipped by 7 bases and J by 7 bases, with 9 bases between them. The CDR3 runs 11 residues. CDR1 and CDR2 from the germline V gene are SGDLS and YYNGEE. CDR3 nucleotides: TGTGCCAGCGCGAGCGGGAATGAGCAGTTCTTC. This encodes CASASGNEQFF.

V is TRBV18 and J is TRBJ1-1; 11 bases fit TRBD1. The CDR3 totals 16 residues. Trimming took 6 bases from V and 4 from J; bases not matched to a gene: 10. Germline-derived CDR1 and CDR2 are KGHSH and LQKENI. The CDR3 DNA is TGTGCCAGCTCGCCAGGGACAGGGGGTAGTGGCACTGAAGCTTTCTTT. Its translation is CASSPGTGGSGTEAFF.

This chain links TRBV27 with TRBJ2-5; perhaps TRBD1 as D (6 bases). The CDR3 is 15 residues long. CDR1 and CDR2 from the germline V gene are MNHEY and SMNVEV (reference sequence). Trimming took off 5 bases at V and 5 bases at J, with 18 bases between the two ends. CDR3 region: CASSVRDTLVETQYF. CDR3 nucleotides: TGTGCCAGCAGTGTTCGGGACACCTTGGTGGAGACCCAGTACTTC.

This CDR3 reads CASKGQALEAFF. The CDR3 region has the DNA TGTGCCAGCAAAGGACAGGCGCTTGAAGCTTTCTTT. The V gene is TRBV6-1, the J gene TRBJ1-1; TRBD1 aligns across 7 bases. The CDR3 totals 12 residues. CDR1 is MNHNS and CDR2 is SASEGT in the germline V gene. The V gene end was trimmed by 7 bases and the J gene end by 7 bases; junction bases not matched to a gene: 6.

The table lists this clone with a few counts. This sequence joins TRBV7-9 and TRBJ1-5, with D possibly TRBD1 on 6 matching bases. From germline, CDR1 is SEHNR and CDR2 FQNEAQ (reference sequence). The CDR3 covers 15 residues. The V end lost 4 bases, the J end lost 0 bases, and 10 bases lay between the germline ends. The CDR3 spells CASSSGQSSNQPQHF. The CDR3 DNA follows: TGTGCCAGCAGCTCCGGACAGAGTAGCAATCAGCCCCAGCATTTT.

The rearrangement joins TRBV5-4 to TRBJ2-5, with 14 nucleotides matching TRBD2. The CDR3 runs to 17 residues. The V and J ends lost 6 bases and 4 bases, in that order; junction bases with no gene match: 11. Germline V gives CDR1 SGHNT, CDR2 YYREEE (reference sequence). In nucleotides, the CDR3 is TGTGCCAGCACCACCAAACCCGGGACTAGCGGGAGAGAGACCCAGTACTTC. Protein product: CASTTKPGTSGRETQYF.

The rearrangement joins TRBV7-2 to TRBJ2-1, with 12 bases identical to TRBD2. In germline, CDR1 is SGHTA, CDR2 FQGNSA. This CDR3 has 17 amino acids. The V gene end was trimmed by 1 base and the J gene end by 4 bases; junction bases not matched to a gene: 5. The CDR3 DNA reads TGTGCCAGCAGCTTAGTTGGACTAGCGGGAACTTACAATGAGCAGTTCTTC. Protein sequence: CASSLVGLAGTYNEQFF.

The chain carries TRBV28 and TRBJ2-7; tentative D call: TRBD1 (6 bases). Trimming stripped 6 bases from V and 3 bases from J, with 12 bases between. This CDR3 contains 13 residues. The germline gives CDR1 MDHEN, CDR2 SYDVKM. CDR3 nucleotides: TGTGCCAGCAGCCGGGACACGAACTACGAGCAGTACTTC. This gives the protein CASSRDTNYEQYF.